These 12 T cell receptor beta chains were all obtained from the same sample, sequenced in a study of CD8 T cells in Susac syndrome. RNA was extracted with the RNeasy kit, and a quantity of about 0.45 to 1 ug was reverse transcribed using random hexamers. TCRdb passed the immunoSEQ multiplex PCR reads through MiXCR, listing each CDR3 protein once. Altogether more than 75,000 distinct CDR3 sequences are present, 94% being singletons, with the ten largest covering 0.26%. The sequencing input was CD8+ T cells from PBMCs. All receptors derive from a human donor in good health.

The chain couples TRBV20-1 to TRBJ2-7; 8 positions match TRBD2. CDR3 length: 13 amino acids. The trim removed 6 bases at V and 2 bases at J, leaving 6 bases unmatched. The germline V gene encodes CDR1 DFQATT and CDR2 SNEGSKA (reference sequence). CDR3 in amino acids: CSALGGRTYEQYV. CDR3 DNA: TGCAGTGCATTGGGCGGGAGGACCTACGAGCAGTACGTC.

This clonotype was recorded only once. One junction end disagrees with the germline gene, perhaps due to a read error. In DNA form, the CDR3 reads TGCAGCGTCGAAGACAATGAGCAGTTCTTC. Protein sequence: CSVEDNEQFF. The chain employs TRBV29-1 and TRBJ2-1; D is undetermined. Germline-derived CDR1 and CDR2 are SQVTM and ANQGSEA. This CDR3 is built from 10 residues.

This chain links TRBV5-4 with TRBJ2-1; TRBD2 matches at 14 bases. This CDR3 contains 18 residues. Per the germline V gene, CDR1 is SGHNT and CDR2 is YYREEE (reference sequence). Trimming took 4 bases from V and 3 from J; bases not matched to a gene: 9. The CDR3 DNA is TGTGCCAGCAGCACTCAAGGACTAGCGGGGGGCTACTACAATGAGCAGTTCTTC. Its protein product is CASSTQGLAGGYYNEQFF.

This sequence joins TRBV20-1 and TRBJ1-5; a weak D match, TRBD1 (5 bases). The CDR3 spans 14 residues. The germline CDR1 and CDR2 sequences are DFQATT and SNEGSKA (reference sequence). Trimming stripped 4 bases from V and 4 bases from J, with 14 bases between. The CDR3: CSANPEQGNQPQHF. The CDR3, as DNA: TGCAGTGCTAACCCAGAGCAGGGAAATCAGCCCCAGCATTTT.

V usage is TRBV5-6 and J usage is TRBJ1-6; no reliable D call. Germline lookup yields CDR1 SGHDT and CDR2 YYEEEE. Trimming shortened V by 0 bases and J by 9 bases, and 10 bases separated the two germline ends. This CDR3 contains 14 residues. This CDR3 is CASSLGGHGSPLHF. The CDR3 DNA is TGTGCCAGCAGCTTGGGTGGGCACGGTTCACCCCTCCACTTT.

The CDR3: CASSLGTVNEQFF. The CDR3 bases are TGTGCCAGCAGCTTAGGAACAGTTAATGAGCAGTTCTTC. The V and J genes are TRBV7-9 and TRBJ2-1; D not resolved. The CDR3 extends over 13 amino acids. Trimming removed 1 base from V and 7 bases from J, with 8 bases in between. Germline V CDR1 and CDR2: SEHNR, FQNEAQ (reference sequence).

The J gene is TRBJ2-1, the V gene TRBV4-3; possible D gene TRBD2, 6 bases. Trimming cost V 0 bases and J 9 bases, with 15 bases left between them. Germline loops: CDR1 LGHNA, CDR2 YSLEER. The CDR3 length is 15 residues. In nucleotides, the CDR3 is TGCGCCAGCAGCCAAGATCGTTATGGAGGGAGTGAGCAGTTCTTC. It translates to CASSQDRYGGSEQFF.

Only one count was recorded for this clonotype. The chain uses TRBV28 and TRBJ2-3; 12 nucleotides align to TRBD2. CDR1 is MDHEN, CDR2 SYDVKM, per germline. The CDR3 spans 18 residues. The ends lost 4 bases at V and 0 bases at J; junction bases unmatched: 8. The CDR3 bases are TGTGCCAGCAGTTCCACGCGGACTAGCGGGGTTAGCACAGATACGCAGTATTTT. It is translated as CASSSTRTSGVSTDTQYF.

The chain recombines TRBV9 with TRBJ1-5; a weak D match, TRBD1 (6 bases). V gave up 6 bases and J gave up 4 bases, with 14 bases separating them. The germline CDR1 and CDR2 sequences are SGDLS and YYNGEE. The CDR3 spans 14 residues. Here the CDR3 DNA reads TGTGCCAGCAATACGAGGGGGGGGAATCAGCCCCAGCATTTT. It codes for CASNTRGGNQPQHF.

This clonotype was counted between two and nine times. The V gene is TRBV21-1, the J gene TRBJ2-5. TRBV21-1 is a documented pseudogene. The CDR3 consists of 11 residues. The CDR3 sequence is CASSREETQYF. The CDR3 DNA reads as TGTGCCAGCAGCAGGGAAGAGACCCAGTACTTC.

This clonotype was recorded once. The CDR3 coding sequence is TGTGCCAGCAGCCAAGAGGAGGGGTACCACACAGATACGCAGTATTTT. As protein: CASSQEEGYHTDTQYF. The chain links TRBV4-2 to TRBJ2-3; D is possibly TRBD2 (6 bases). Germline V lookup: CDR1 LGHNA, CDR2 YNFKEQ. V was cut by 0 bases and J by 2 bases, with 12 bases left in between. The CDR3 is 16 residues long.

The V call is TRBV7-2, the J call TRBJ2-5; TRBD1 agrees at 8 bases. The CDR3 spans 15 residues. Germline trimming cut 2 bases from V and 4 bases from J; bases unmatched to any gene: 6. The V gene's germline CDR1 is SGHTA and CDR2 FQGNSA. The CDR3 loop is CASSLRTGILETQYF. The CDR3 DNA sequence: TGTGCCAGCAGCTTAAGGACAGGGATTTTAGAGACCCAGTACTTC.